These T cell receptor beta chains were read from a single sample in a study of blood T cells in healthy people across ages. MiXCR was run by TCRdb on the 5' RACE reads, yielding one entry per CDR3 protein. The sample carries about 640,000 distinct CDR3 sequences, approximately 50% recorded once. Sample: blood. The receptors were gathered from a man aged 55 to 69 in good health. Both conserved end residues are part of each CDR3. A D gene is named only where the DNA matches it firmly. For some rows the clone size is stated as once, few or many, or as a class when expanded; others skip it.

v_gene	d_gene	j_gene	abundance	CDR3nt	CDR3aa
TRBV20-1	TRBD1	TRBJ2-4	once	TGCAGTGCCATCCAACCGGGACAGGGGAATCTCAGGGCCAAAAACATTCAGTACTTC	CSAIQPGQGNLRAKNIQYF
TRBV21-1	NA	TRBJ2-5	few	TGTGCCAGCAGCCGCTCAGGCGGGAGACAAGAGACCCAGTACTTC	CASSRSGGRQETQYF
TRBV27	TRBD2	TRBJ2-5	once	TGTGCCAGCAGTTCGAACGAGCGGGGGGGAAACCAAGAGACCCAGTACTTC	CASSSNERGGNQETQYF
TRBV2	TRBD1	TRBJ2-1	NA	TGTGCCAGCAATCGGGACAGGGGGGAAGAGCAGTTCTTC	CASNRDRGEEQFF
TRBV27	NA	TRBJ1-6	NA	TGTGCCAGCAGGAGAATCGGGGATTCACCCCTCCACTTT	CASRRIGDSPLHF
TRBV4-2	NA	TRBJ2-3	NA	TGTGCCAGCAGCCAAGGATGGCGGGGGCTACAAGATACGCAGTATTTT	CASSQGWRGLQDTQYF
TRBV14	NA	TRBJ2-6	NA	TGTGCCAGCAGCCTAGGAGGGACTGGAGGTGGGGCCAACGTCCTGACTTTC	CASSLGGTGGGANVLTF
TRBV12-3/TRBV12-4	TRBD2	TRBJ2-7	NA	TGTGCCAGCAGTTTAGGTAGCGGGGGGAACCCCTACGAGCAGTACTTC	CASSLGSGGNPYEQYF
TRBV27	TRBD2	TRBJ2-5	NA	TGTGCCAGCGGCACTAGCGGGGCAACCATAGAAACCCAGTACTTC	CASGTSGATIETQYF
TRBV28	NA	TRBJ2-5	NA	TGTGCCAGCAGTTTACCACCACCGGGCCGGGAGACCCAGTACTTC	CASSLPPPGRETQYF
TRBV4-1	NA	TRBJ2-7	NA	TGCGCCAGCAGCCAAGCTAAGGGCACTCCCTACGAGCAGTACTTC	CASSQAKGTPYEQYF
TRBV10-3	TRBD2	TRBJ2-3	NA	TGTGCCATCAGCGGCCGCCCGGCTAGCGGGAACACAGATACGCAGTATTTT	CAISGRPASGNTDTQYF
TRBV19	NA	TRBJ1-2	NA	TGTGCCAGTAGTATTGAACAGTACTATGGCTACACCTTC	CASSIEQYYGYTF
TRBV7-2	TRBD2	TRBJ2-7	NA	TGTGCCAGCAGCCCCCAGTCTAGCGGGGGAGCCTACGAGCAGTACTTC	CASSPQSSGGAYEQYF
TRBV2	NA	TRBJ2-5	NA	TGTGCCAGCAGTGTAGATGGTGCAGGGGAGGAGACCCAGTACTTC	CASSVDGAGEETQYF
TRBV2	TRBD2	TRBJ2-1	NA	TGTGCCAGCAGTACTACGGGACTAGCCTACAATGAGCAGTTCTTC	CASSTTGLAYNEQFF
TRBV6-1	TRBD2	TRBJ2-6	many	TGTGCCAGCAGACTGACTAGCGGGGCGGGTGGGGCCAACGTCCTGACTTTC	CASRLTSGAGGANVLTF
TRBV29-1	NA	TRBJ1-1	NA	TGCAGCGTTGAGGTCACGGACACTGAAGCTTTCTTT	CSVEVTDTEAFF
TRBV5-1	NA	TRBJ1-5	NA	TGCGCCAGCAGCTTGGCACCAGGATCAAGCAATCAGCCCCAGCATTTT	CASSLAPGSSNQPQHF
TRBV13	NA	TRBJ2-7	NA	TGTGCCAGCAGCTTAGGGCCCGTCTCCTACGAGCAGTACTTC	CASSLGPVSYEQYF
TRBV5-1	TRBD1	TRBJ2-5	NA	TGCGCCAGCAGCTCAACGGGACAGGGGGCTCGGGAGCAGTACTTC	CASSSTGQGAREQYF
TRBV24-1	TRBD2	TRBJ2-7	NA	TGTGCCACCCTTCTTACTAGCGGGCCCCGGTGGGGGTACGAGCAGTACTTC	CATLLTSGPRWGYEQYF
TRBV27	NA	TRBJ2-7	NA	TGTGCCAGCAATATCAAGAACGAGGGTACCTACGAGCAGTACTTC	CASNIKNEGTYEQYF
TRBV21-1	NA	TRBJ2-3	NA	TGTGCCAGCAGCAATGGTTGGGACCCCGGCACAGATACGCAGTATTTT	CASSNGWDPGTDTQYF
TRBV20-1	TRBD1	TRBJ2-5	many	TGCAGTGCTATACCGGGACAGGGGAATTGGAAGACCCAGTACTTC	CSAIPGQGNWKTQYF
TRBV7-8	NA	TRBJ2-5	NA	TGTGCCAGCAGTGGGGCCTCAGAGACCCAGTACTTC	CASSGASETQYF
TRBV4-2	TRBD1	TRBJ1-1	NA	TGTGCCAGCAGCCAAGATTCGAGACAGGGGGCGGACACTGAAGCTTTCTTT	CASSQDSRQGADTEAFF
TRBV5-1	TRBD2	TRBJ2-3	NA	TGCGCCAGCAGCTCGGAGCGGGGGAGCACAGATACGCAGTATTTT	CASSSERGSTDTQYF
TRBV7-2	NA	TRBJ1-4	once	TGTGCCAGCAGCTTAGGGTTACAGGGCCTAAGTGAAAAACTGTTTTTT	CASSLGLQGLSEKLFF
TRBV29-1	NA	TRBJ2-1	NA	TGCAGCGTAAAAGGTTCTTCCTACAATGAGCAGTTCTTC	CSVKGSSYNEQFF
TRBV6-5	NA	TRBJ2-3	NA	TGTGCCAGCAGTTACTCTGTGTCACCGAGCACAGATACGCAGTATTTT	CASSYSVSPSTDTQYF
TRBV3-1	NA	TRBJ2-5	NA	TGTGCCAGCAGCCAAGAAAACAGTAACCAAGAGACCCAGTACTTC	CASSQENSNQETQYF
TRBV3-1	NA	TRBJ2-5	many	TGTGCCAGCAGCTTATCGGAAGAGACCCAGTACTTC	CASSLSEETQYF
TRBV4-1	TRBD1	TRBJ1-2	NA	TGCGCCAGCAGCCAAGAGGCTGGAACCAGGACAGGCTATGGCTACACCTTC	CASSQEAGTRTGYGYTF
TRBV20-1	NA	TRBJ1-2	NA	TGCAGTGCTAGTGGCCACCCCAACTATGGCTACACCTTC	CSASGHPNYGYTF
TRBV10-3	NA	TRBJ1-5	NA	TGTGCCACTAAGGGGCCCCAGGGCAATCAGCCCCAGCATTTT	CATKGPQGNQPQHF
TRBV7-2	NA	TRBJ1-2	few	TGTGCCAGCAGCTTATACACTCCAAACTATGGCTACACCTTC	CASSLYTPNYGYTF
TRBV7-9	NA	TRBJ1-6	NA	TGTGCCAGCACCTCCTACCGGGACTTCGGCTCACCCCTCCACTTT	CASTSYRDFGSPLHF
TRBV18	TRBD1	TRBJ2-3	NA	TGTGCCAGCTCACCACGCCGGACAGGGGCTACTAGCACAGATACGCAGTATTTT	CASSPRRTGATSTDTQYF
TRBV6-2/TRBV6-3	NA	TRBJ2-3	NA	TGTGCCAGCAGTTGGGACACCCAGAGCACAGATACGCAGTATTTT	CASSWDTQSTDTQYF
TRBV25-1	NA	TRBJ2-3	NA	TGTGCCAGCAGTGAATGGAGACTGGGGGCAGATACGCAGTATTTT	CASSEWRLGADTQYF
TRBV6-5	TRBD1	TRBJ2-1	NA	TGTGCCAGCAGCCGGGGACAGTACAATCACCCCGAGCAGTTCTTC	CASSRGQYNHPEQFF
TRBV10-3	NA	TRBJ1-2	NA	TGTGCCATCAGGGACGACAGAACCTATGGCTACACCTTC	CAIRDDRTYGYTF
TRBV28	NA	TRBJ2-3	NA	TGTGCCAGCAGTTTAGAAGAAAATACGCAGTATTTT	CASSLEENTQYF
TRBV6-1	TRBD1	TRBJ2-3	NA	TGTGCCAGCGGCACCCGGACAGGCCGCACAGATACGCAGTATTTT	CASGTRTGRTDTQYF
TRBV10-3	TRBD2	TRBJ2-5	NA	TGTGCCATCAGTGGAGACAGCGGGGGAGAGACCCAGTACTTC	CAISGDSGGETQYF
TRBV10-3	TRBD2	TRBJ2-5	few	TGTGCCATCAGTCCCGGACTAGCGGGGGCCCAAGAGACCCAGTACTTC	CAISPGLAGAQETQYF
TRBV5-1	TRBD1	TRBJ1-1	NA	TGCGCCAGCAGCCAAAACACAGGGGGTAACACTGAAGCTTTCTTT	CASSQNTGGNTEAFF
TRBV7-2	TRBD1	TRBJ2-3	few	TGTGCCAGCAGCTTAGGGGGACAGGGGGCGCGAGATACGCAGTATTTT	CASSLGGQGARDTQYF
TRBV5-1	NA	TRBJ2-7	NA	TGCGCCAGCAGCTTGACTCTAGTCAATGAGCAGTACTTC	CASSLTLVNEQYF
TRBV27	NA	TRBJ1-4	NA	TGTGCCCCCCCCTCGGGGTTTCTAATAGAAAAACTGTTTTTT	CAPPSGFLIEKLFF
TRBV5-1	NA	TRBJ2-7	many	TGCGCCAGCACTCCGGACAGTACCACCTACGAGCAGTACTTC	CASTPDSTTYEQYF
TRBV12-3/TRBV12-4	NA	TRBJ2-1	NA	TGTGCCAGCAGGGCCCTAGCGTATGAGCAGTTCTTC	CASRALAYEQFF